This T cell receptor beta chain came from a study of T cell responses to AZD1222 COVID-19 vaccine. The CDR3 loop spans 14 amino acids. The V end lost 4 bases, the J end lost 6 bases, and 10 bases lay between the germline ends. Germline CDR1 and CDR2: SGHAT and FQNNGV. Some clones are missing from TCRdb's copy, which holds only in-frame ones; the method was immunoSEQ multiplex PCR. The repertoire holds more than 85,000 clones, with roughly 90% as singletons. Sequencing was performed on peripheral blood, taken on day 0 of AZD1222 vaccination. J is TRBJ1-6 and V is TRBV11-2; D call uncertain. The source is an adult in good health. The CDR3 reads CASSSRWGNSPLHF. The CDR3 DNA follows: TGTGCCAGCAGCTCCAGGTGGGGTAATTCACCCCTCCACTTT.